The source of this TCR beta chain is a study of CD8 T cells in Susac syndrome. TEMRA cells were enriched by FACS, and CD4+ and CD8+ T cells were negatively isolated. This CDR3 comprises 13 residues. Trimming took 7 bases from V and 7 from J, leaving 20 bases between them. Looked up from germline, CDR1 is SQVTM and CDR2 is ANQGSEA. Study observations and caveats: Repertoires of Susac syndrome CD4+ T cells lacked clonal expansion.

Notes on this clonotype: Its antigen is as yet unknown.

RNA was extracted with the RNeasy kit, and a quantity of 0.5 to 1 ug was reverse transcribed using random hexamers. Across 54 Vbeta and 13 Jbeta, immunoSEQ multiplex PCR amplified TCR beta CDR3. MiXCR, applied by TCRdb to the immunoSEQ multiplex PCR reads, yields one record per CDR3 protein. This table has about 94,000 distinct CDR3 sequences, about 95% appearing once. Sequencing used CD4+ T cells from PBMCs. The receptor comes from a human donor with Susac syndrome. This sequence joins TRBV29-1 and TRBJ2-7; tentatively, D is TRBD2 (6 bases). CDR3 residues: CSASRGQGREQYF. The CDR3 nucleotides read TGCAGCGCTTCGCGGGGCCAGGGTCGGGAGCAGTACTTC.